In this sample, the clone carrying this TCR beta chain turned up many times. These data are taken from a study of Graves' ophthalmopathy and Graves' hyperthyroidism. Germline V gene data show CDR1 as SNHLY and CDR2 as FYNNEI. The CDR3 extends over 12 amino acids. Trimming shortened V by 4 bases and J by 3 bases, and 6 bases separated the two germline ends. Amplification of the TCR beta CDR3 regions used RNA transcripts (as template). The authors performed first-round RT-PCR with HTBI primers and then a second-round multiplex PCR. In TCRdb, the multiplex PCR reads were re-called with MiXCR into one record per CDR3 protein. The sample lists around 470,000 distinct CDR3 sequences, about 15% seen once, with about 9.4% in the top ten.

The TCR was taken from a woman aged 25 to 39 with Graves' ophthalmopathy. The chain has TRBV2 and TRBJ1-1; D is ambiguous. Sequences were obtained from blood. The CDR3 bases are TGTGCCAGCAGTGGGGTCTACACTGAAGCTTTCTTT. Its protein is CASSGVYTEAFF. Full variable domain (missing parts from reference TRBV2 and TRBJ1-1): EPEVTQTPSHQVTQMGQEVILRCVPISNHLYFYWYRQILGQKVEFLVSFYNNEISEKSEIFDDQFSVERPDGSNFTLKIRSTKLEDSAMYFCASSGVYTEAFFGQGTRLTVV.